This T cell receptor (beta chain) was sequenced in a study of T cells in Graves' hyperthyroidism and ophthalmopathy. Patients with uncontrolled infections, other autoimmune diseases, pregnancy or lactation were excluded. At least ten counts were recorded for this clonotype. Amplified regions were TCR beta CDR3 sequences from RNA transcripts. First-round RT-PCR of the TCR CDR3 relied on the HTBI primer set. TCRdb independently ran MiXCR on the multiplex PCR reads; one entry per CDR3 protein. The sample contains hundreds of thousands of distinct CDR3 sequences, 14% to 15% of which appear only once. V lost 2 bases to trimming and J lost 4 bases, with 8 bases between them. The V gene's germline CDR1 is MNHEY and CDR2 SVGAGI. CDR3 length equals 13 residues.

The receptor's source is a man aged 18 to 30 with Graves' ophthalmopathy. Sequencing used blood. The genes are TRBV6-5 and TRBJ1-2; D might be TRBD1 (5 bases). The CDR3 loop is CASSYQTAYGYTF. CDR3 coding DNA: TGTGCCAGCAGTTACCAGACAGCCTATGGCTACACCTTC.